This record looks at one T cell receptor (beta chain) sequence and its context. Stated treatment: 19 received Ad26.COV2.S at low or high dose, single or two shots; 5 received placebo; per-sample allocation not given. Each sample was drawn 63 days after the first injection (of vaccine or placebo). The sample is drawn from a study of Ad26.COV2.S vaccination and SARS-CoV-2 variants. The overall study: Ad26.COV2.S was injected intramuscularly once or twice, 56 days apart.

Assay used: immunoSEQ multiplex PCR; TCRdb lists only in-frame clones, some missing. The top ten hold around 3.6% of the sample, which has roughly 320,000 clones, 87% seen once. V was trimmed by 4 bases and J by 6 bases, leaving 16 bases between them. The germline V gene encodes CDR1 LGHNA and CDR2 YNFKEQ. There are 16 residues in the CDR3. This chain uses TRBV4-2 with TRBJ1-6; the D gene is possibly TRBD1 (5 bases). The receptor comes from a person between 18 and 60 years old who received the Ad26.COV2.S COVID-19 vaccine or a placebo. Sequencing was performed on peripheral blood, taken in a trial of Ad26.COV2.S vaccine versus placebo. The CDR3 loop is CASSPEADRGNSPLHF. The CDR3 DNA is TGTGCCAGCAGCCCCGAGGCAGATAGGGGTAATTCACCCCTCCACTTT.